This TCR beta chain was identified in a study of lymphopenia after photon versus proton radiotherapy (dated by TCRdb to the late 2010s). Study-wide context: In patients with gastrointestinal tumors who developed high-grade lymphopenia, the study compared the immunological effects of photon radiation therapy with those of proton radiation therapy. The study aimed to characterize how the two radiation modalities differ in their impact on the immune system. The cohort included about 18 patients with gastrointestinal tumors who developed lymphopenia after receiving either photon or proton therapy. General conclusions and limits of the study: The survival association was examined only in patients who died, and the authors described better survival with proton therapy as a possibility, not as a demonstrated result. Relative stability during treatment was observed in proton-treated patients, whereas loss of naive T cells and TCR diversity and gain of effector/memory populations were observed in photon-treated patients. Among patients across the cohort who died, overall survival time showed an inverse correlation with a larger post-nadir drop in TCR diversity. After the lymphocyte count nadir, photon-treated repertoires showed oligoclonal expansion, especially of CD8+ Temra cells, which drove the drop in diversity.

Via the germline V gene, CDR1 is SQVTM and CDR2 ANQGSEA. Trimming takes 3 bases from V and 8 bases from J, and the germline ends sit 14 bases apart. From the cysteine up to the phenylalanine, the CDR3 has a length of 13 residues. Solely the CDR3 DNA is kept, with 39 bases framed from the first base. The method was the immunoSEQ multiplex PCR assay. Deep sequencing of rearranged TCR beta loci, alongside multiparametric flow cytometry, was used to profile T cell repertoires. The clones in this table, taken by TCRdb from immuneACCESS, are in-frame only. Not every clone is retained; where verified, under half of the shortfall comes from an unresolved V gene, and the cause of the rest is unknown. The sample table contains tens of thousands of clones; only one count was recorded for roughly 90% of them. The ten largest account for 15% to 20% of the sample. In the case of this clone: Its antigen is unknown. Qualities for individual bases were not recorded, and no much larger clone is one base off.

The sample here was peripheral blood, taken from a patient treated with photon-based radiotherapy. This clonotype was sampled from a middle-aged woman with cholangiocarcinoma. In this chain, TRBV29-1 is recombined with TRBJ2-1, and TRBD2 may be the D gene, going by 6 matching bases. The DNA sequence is TGCAGCGTTGAGTGGAGGGGAATCGATGAGCAGTTCTTC. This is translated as CSVEWRGIDEQFF.